The entry below gives a single T cell receptor (beta chain) sequence along with its context. Clones were sequenced by immunoSEQ multiplex PCR, and TCRdb holds only the in-frame ones, with some missing. The data show tens of thousands of clones, 88% seen once. The sample is drawn from a study of blood T cell repertoires in COVID-19. The V segment lost 6 bases and the J segment 6 bases; nucleotides outside the gene matches: 13. CDR1 SGHTS and CDR2 YDEGEE come from the germline V gene. The CDR3 is 16 amino acids. This chain connects TRBV5-8 to TRBJ2-1, with TRBD2 matching 9 bases. Sequencing was carried out using peripheral blood. The TCR sequence derives from a man in his sixties with COVID-19, enrolled during active disease. The chain's CDR3 is CASTPPAGGQFNEQFF. DNA for the CDR3: TGTGCCAGCACCCCGCCGGCGGGAGGGCAGTTCAATGAGCAGTTCTTC.